The subject of this entry is one T cell receptor beta chain. These data are taken from a study of blood T cell repertoires in COVID-19. Overall study context: Samples came from the United States, Italy and Spain, spanning acute and convalescent COVID-19. PBMCs, B-cell-depleted T cells, or T cells provided the cDNA or gDNA that made up the material.

V shed 4 bases and J 9 bases; nucleotides not matched to a gene: 0. Per the germline V gene, CDR1 is SGHVS and CDR2 is FNYEAQ. This CDR3 is 11 amino acids long. Using immunoSEQ multiplex PCR, the repertoire was profiled, and TCRdb retains in-frame clones only, with some absent. The data hold about 430,000 clones, with 85% to 90% observed a single time. Donors in Cohort 3 counted as recovered after two negative PCRs, clearance, or symptom resolution. The receptor was derived from a man younger than 40 who had recovered from COVID-19. The chain has TRBV7-6 and TRBJ2-1; 7 nucleotides match TRBD2. The sequencing sample was made of PBMCs or T cells enriched from blood (not recorded which). The CDR3 DNA reads TGTGCCAGCAGCTCTAGCGGTGAGCAGTTCTTC. Translation: CASSSSGEQFF.